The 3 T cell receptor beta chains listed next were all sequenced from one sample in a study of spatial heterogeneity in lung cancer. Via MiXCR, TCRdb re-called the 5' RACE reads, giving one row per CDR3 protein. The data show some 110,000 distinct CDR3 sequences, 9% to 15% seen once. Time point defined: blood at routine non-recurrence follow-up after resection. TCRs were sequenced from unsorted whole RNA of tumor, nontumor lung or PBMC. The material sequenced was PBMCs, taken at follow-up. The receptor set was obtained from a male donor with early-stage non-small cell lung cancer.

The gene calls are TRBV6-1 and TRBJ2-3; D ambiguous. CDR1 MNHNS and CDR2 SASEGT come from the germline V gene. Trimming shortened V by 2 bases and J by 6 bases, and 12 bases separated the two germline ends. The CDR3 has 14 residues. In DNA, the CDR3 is TGTGCCAGCAGTGAACCGGTGTACTGGGATACGCAGTATTTT. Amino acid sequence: CASSEPVYWDTQYF.

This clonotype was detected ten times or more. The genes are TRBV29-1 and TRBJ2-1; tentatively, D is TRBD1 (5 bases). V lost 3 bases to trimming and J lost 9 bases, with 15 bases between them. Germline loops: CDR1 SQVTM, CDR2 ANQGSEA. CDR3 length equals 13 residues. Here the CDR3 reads CSVDPPNRGEQFF. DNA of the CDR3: TGCAGCGTTGATCCTCCCAATAGGGGTGAGCAGTTCTTC.

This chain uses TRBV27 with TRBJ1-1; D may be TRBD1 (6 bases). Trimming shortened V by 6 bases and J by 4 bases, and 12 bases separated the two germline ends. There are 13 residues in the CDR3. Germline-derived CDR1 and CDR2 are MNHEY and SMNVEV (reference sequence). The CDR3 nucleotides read TGTGCCAGCAGAGCTCAGGGGTCCACTGAAGCTTTCTTT. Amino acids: CASRAQGSTEAFF.